This T cell receptor (beta chain) was obtained from a study of T cells in localized non-small cell lung cancer. Overall study findings and caveats: Adjacent uninvolved lung had the highest clonality, suggesting focused antigen responses. Higher blood T cell density tracked longer overall survival. Appearing in adjacent lung were a median approximately 60 of the top 100 tumor clones.

This CDR3 region has 18 residues. Germline V CDR1 and CDR2: SGHRS, YFSETQ. Trimming took 0 bases from V and 1 from J, leaving 20 bases between them. For this clone: Its antigen is not known.

The repertoire was sequenced with immunoSEQ multiplex PCR; TCRdb's copy has only in-frame clones and lacks some. Here the sample spans some 80,000 clones, approximately 85% being singletons. The origin of this receptor is a man aged 40-75 years with stage I lung adenocarcinoma. The chain couples TRBV5-1 to TRBJ2-7; a weak D match, TRBD1 (7 bases). The sample here was peripheral blood, taken before any cancer treatment. The CDR3 here is CASSLGPRGTGISYEQYF. In DNA form, the CDR3 reads TGCGCCAGCAGCTTGGGGCCCAGGGGGACTGGAATTTCCTACGAGCAGTACTTC.